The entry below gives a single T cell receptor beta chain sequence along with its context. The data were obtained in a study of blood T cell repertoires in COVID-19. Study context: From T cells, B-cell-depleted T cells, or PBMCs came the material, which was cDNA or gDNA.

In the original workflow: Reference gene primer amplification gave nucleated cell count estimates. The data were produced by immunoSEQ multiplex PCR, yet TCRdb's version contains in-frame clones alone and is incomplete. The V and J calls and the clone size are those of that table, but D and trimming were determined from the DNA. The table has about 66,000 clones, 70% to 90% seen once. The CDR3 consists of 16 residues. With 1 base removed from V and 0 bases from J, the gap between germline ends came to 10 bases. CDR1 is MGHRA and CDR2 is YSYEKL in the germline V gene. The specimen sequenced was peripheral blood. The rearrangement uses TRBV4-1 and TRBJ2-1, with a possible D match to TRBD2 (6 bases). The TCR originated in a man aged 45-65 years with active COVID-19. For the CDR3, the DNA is TGCGCCAGCAGCCAAGGGCTAGCGAGCTCCTACAATGAGCAGTTCTTC. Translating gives CASSQGLASSYNEQFF.